These 32 T cell receptor beta chains were sequenced from one sample in a study of T cell responses to AZD1222 COVID-19 vaccine. Generated by immunoSEQ multiplex PCR, the TCRdb table keeps only in-frame clones and is missing some. This table holds roughly 150,000 clones, roughly 88% found once. Sequenced material: peripheral blood, taken 28 days after the second AZD1222 dose. The receptors originated from an adult who received the AZD1222 COVID-19 vaccine.

The chain has TRBV27 and TRBJ2-7; the match to TRBD1 covers 7 bases. The V gene end was trimmed by 6 bases and the J gene end by 2 bases; junction bases not matched to a gene: 7. The CDR3 has 14 residues. Germline CDR1 reads MNHEY; CDR2 reads SMNVEV (reference sequence). The chain's CDR3 is CASRSGTVAYEQYF. In nucleotides, the CDR3 is TGTGCCAGCAGATCCGGGACAGTTGCCTACGAGCAGTACTTC.

The chain couples TRBV6-5 to TRBJ1-4; TRBD1 agrees at 12 bases. The germline CDR1 and CDR2 sequences are MNHEY and SVGAGI. This CDR3 contains 16 residues. The V and J ends lost 4 bases and 5 bases, in that order; junction bases with no gene match: 5. The CDR3 sequence is CASSSGQGALNEKLFF. The CDR3 region has the DNA TGTGCCAGCAGTTCGGGACAGGGGGCATTAAATGAAAAACTGTTTTTT.

V usage is TRBV28 and J usage is TRBJ1-2; D uncertain. Trimming pared 1 base from V and 8 bases from J, leaving 5 bases between. The CDR3 runs to 11 residues. Germline V gene lookup returns CDR1 MDHEN and CDR2 SYDVKM. DNA for the CDR3: TGTGCCAGCAGTTTATTCAACGGCTACACCTTC. As protein: CASSLFNGYTF.

J is TRBJ2-2 and V is TRBV24-1; D might be TRBD2 (6 bases). Germline V CDR1 and CDR2: KGHDR, SFDVKD. The V end lost 7 bases, the J end lost 2 bases, and 22 bases lay between the germline ends. CDR3 size: 18 residues. The CDR3 reads CATSPSVSRDFNTGELFF. In DNA, the CDR3 is TGTGCCACCAGCCCCAGTGTGTCAAGGGACTTTAACACCGGGGAGCTGTTTTTT.

The V gene is TRBV6-4, the J gene TRBJ2-2; D is undetermined. CDR1 MRHNA and CDR2 SNTAGT come from the germline V gene. The CDR3 sequence is 14 residues long. V lost 6 bases and J lost 8, with 16 bases in between. The DNA for the CDR3 is TGTGCCAGCAGCGGGCAAGACGCTATGGGGGAGCTGTTTTTT. Its translation: CASSGQDAMGELFF.

This rearrangement joins TRBV5-6 to TRBJ2-7, with 9 nucleotides matching TRBD2. The CDR3 contains 14 residues. Trimming cost V 0 bases and J 3 bases; bases outside gene matches: 1. The V gene's germline CDR1 is SGHDT and CDR2 YYEEEE. CDR3 sequence (DNA): TGTGCCAGCAGCTTGGCTAGCGGGATCTACGAGCAGTACTTC. It encodes CASSLASGIYEQYF.

Only a few counts were recorded for this clone. The sample has other DNA sequences that encode this CDR3 too. The chain links TRBV5-1 to TRBJ1-1; D possibly corresponds to TRBD1 (5 bases). Trimming cost V 0 bases and J 3 bases, with 9 bases left between them. Germline loops: CDR1 SGHRS, CDR2 YFSETQ. This CDR3 has 14 amino acids. In nucleotides, the CDR3 is TGCGCCAGCAGCTTGGCGGGGGGTTACACTGAAGCTTTCTTT. It is translated as CASSLAGGYTEAFF.

The V gene is TRBV6-1, the J gene TRBJ1-6, with D unclear. The V gene's germline CDR1 is MNHNS and CDR2 SASEGT. The V end lost 2 bases, the J end lost 14 bases, and 13 bases lay between the germline ends. This CDR3 contains 13 residues. In nucleotides, the CDR3 is TGTGCCAGCAGTGAACATAAGGACTCCTCCCTCCACTTT. Translated: CASSEHKDSSLHF.

The chain joins TRBV30 to TRBJ1-4; a weak D match, TRBD1 (5 bases). Looked up from germline, CDR1 is GTSNPN and CDR2 is SVGIG (reference sequence). V was shortened by 4 bases and J by 3 bases, with 9 bases between the two germline ends. The CDR3 sequence is 13 residues long. CDR3 amino acids: CAWTGLSNEKLFF. In DNA, the CDR3 is TGTGCCTGGACAGGGCTTTCTAATGAAAAACTGTTTTTT.

This rearrangement joins TRBV24-1 to TRBJ2-7; maybe TRBD1 (5 bases). Trimming removed 4 bases at V and 5 bases at J, with 11 bases between. The CDR3 is made up of 13 amino acids. Germline lookup yields CDR1 KGHDR and CDR2 SFDVKD. CDR3 nucleotides: TGTGCCACCAGTGACCAGGACATCAACGAGCAGTACTTC. It yields the protein CATSDQDINEQYF.

The table lists this clone with a count of one. This chain connects TRBV7-2 to TRBJ2-3, with D possibly TRBD1 on 5 matching bases. This CDR3 has 14 residues. V lost 1 base and J 7 bases, leaving 12 bases between the germline ends. Looked up from germline, CDR1 is SGHTA and CDR2 is FQGNSA. In DNA, the CDR3 is TGTGCCAGCAGCTTAGGGGGCGGTGTCAATACGCAGTATTTT. Its translation: CASSLGGGVNTQYF.

In DNA, the CDR3 is TGTGCCAGCAGTCCCCGGGGGGATAGCAATCAGCCCCAGCATTTT. Its translation: CASSPRGDSNQPQHF. V usage is TRBV6-5 and J usage is TRBJ1-5; D possibly corresponds to TRBD1 (5 bases). From germline, CDR1 is MNHEY and CDR2 SVGAGI. The CDR3 runs 15 residues. The V and J ends lost 5 bases and 0 bases respectively, with 11 bases between them.

The V call is TRBV28, the J call TRBJ2-1; the match to TRBD2 covers 9 bases. Germline V gene lookup returns CDR1 MDHEN and CDR2 SYDVKM. This CDR3 region has 16 residues. The V and J ends lost 4 bases and 4 bases, in that order; junction bases with no gene match: 8. Written as DNA, the CDR3 is TGTGCCAGCAGTTCGGTCGCGGGACTAGCTTACAATGAGCAGTTCTTC. Encoded protein: CASSSVAGLAYNEQFF.

The CDR3 region has the DNA TGCGCCAGCAGCTGGGATAGCGGGGACCTCACAGATACGCAGTATTTT. Amino acids: CASSWDSGDLTDTQYF. The chain joins TRBV5-1 to TRBJ2-3; 8 nucleotides agree with TRBD2. This CDR3 spans 16 amino acids. Germline assignment: CDR1 SGHRS and CDR2 YFSETQ. Losses at the gene ends were 3 bases for V and 2 bases for J; bases not matched to a gene: 8.

V and J are TRBV27 and TRBJ1-2, with TRBD1 matching over 7 bases. Trimming at V came to 5 bases and at J to 7 bases, leaving 13 bases not matched to a gene. Germline CDR1 reads MNHEY; CDR2 reads SMNVEV (reference sequence). The CDR3 consists of 15 residues. CDR3 sequence: CASSTWTGVSGGYTF. As DNA, the CDR3 is TGTGCCAGCAGTACTTGGACAGGCGTGTCGGGTGGCTACACCTTC.

This clone was counted many times. V and J are TRBV28 and TRBJ1-1; D might be TRBD1 (5 bases). The CDR3 totals 16 residues. The V and J ends lost 4 bases and 0 bases respectively, with 15 bases between them. CDR1 is MDHEN and CDR2 is SYDVKM in the germline V gene. The CDR3 loop is CASSSMTVSLNTEAFF. The CDR3 DNA sequence: TGTGCCAGCAGTTCTATGACAGTCTCGTTGAACACTGAAGCTTTCTTT.

This chain's CDR3 is CASSLELGVPKNIQYF. CDR3 in DNA: TGTGCCAGCAGCTTAGAGTTGGGGGTCCCCAAAAACATTCAGTACTTC. The V and J genes are TRBV7-9 and TRBJ2-4; possibly TRBD1 or TRBD2 for D (5 bases each). The CDR3 contains 16 residues. V lost 1 base, J lost 2 bases, and 12 bases lay in between. Germline assignment: CDR1 SEHNR and CDR2 FQNEAQ (reference sequence).

V gene TRBV6-6 combines with J gene TRBJ1-3, with D perhaps TRBD1 (6 bases). Germline V CDR1 and CDR2: MNHNY, SVGAGI (reference sequence). The CDR3 consists of 15 residues. Trimming cost V 6 bases and J 0 bases, with 12 bases left between them. The CDR3 protein is CASSLDRPSGNTIYF. CDR3 nucleotide sequence: TGTGCCAGCAGCCTCGACAGGCCCTCTGGAAACACCATATATTTT.

This rearrangement joins TRBV6-1 to TRBJ1-2; D uncertain. From germline, CDR1 is MNHNS and CDR2 SASEGT. This CDR3 comprises 11 residues. Trimming removed 3 bases at V and 3 bases at J, with 2 bases between. The CDR3 DNA is TGTGCCAGCAGTGACCACTATGGCTACACCTTC. It codes for CASSDHYGYTF.

V and J are TRBV27 and TRBJ1-3, with D maybe TRBD1 (5 bases). Germline assignment: CDR1 MNHEY and CDR2 SMNVEV (reference sequence). Trimming cost V 5 bases and J 4 bases, with 18 bases left between them. The CDR3 is made up of 16 amino acids. CDR3 DNA sequence: TGTGCCAGCAGTAAAAAGACTCCAGGGTGGGGAAACACCATATATTTT. Its protein is CASSKKTPGWGNTIYF.

The chain combines TRBV5-1 with TRBJ2-7, with D possibly matching TRBD2 (6 bases). This CDR3 is 16 amino acids long. From germline, CDR1 is SGHRS and CDR2 YFSETQ. V was pared by 2 bases and J by 2 bases, with 17 bases between. The CDR3 DNA reads as TGCGCCAGCAGCTTATTCTCCGAGACTAGGGCCTACGAGCAGTACTTC. It yields the protein CASSLFSETRAYEQYF.

CDR3 in amino acids: CASSPHRDRGRSPLHF. CDR3 DNA: TGTGCCAGCAGTCCCCACCGGGACAGGGGGCGTTCACCCCTCCACTTT. The chain uses TRBV27 and TRBJ1-6, with 12 bases fitting TRBD1. Looked up from germline, CDR1 is MNHEY and CDR2 is SMNVEV (reference sequence). There are 16 residues in the CDR3. V dropped 5 bases and J dropped 9; count of bases not matched to a gene: 8.

CDR3 in amino acids: CASSPSSNQPQHF. In DNA form, the CDR3 reads TGTGCCAGCAGTCCCAGTAGCAATCAGCCCCAGCATTTT. The gene calls are TRBV6-5 and TRBJ1-5; D is undetermined. The CDR3 loop spans 13 amino acids. Looked up from germline, CDR1 is MNHEY and CDR2 is SVGAGI. Between the trimmed V and J ends, which lost 5 bases and 0 bases, there was a span of 5 bases.

The V and J genes are TRBV7-2 and TRBJ1-2; no clear D. CDR3 length: 14 residues. Deletions cut 5 bases from V and 5 bases from J, with 15 bases between. Germline V CDR1 and CDR2: SGHTA, FQGNSA. The CDR3 spells CASSPRRIGYGYTF. In nucleotides, the CDR3 is TGTGCCAGCAGCCCCCGGAGAATCGGATATGGCTACACCTTC.

The V gene is TRBV4-1, the J gene TRBJ2-1; 10 positions agree with TRBD1. Germline V gene sequence: CDR1 MGHRA, CDR2 YSYEKL. The junction had 9 bases not matched to a gene; V was cut back by 3 bases and J by 4 bases. This CDR3 is 17 amino acids long. In nucleotides, the CDR3 is TGCGCCAGCAGCCACCCCTTGAGACAGGGGGCTTACAATGAGCAGTTCTTC. Amino acids: CASSHPLRQGAYNEQFF.

The chain links TRBV7-6 to TRBJ2-2, with 8 bases fitting TRBD1. V lost 1 base to trimming and J lost 1 base; unmatched junction nucleotides: 11. The CDR3 totals 19 residues. The germline CDR1 and CDR2 sequences are SGHVS and FNYEAQ. DNA for the CDR3: TGTGCCAGCAGCTTAGAATTAGGGGGACAGGATAAGAACACCGGGGAGCTGTTTTTT. Protein sequence: CASSLELGGQDKNTGELFF. Filled out from reference TRBV7-6 and TRBJ2-2, the complete variable domain reads GAGVSQSPRYKVTKRGQDVALRCDPISGHVSLYWYRQALGQGPEFLTYFNYEAQQDKSGLPNDRFSAERPEGSISTLTIQRTEQRDSAMYRCASSLELGGQDKNTGELFFGEGSRLTVL.

The chain combines TRBV10-3 with TRBJ2-7, with a possible D match to TRBD1 (6 bases). Trimming left V 11 bases short and J 5 bases short, with 13 bases between. The CDR3 spans 11 residues. CDR1 is ENHRY, CDR2 SYGVKD, per germline. The CDR3 sequence: CAVQGIDEQYF. The CDR3 DNA follows: TGTGCCGTCCAGGGGATTGACGAGCAGTACTTC.

This clone is categorized as medium-sized. This chain connects TRBV6-5 to TRBJ1-4; 8 bases align to TRBD1. The V gene end was trimmed by 2 bases and the J gene end by 7 bases; junction bases not matched to a gene: 9. The CDR3 covers 16 residues. Germline CDR1 and CDR2: MNHEY and SVGAGI. CDR3 residues: CASSYHDRGNGEKLFF. The CDR3 nucleotides read TGTGCCAGCAGTTACCACGACAGGGGAAACGGTGAAAAACTGTTTTTT.

This sequence joins TRBV21-1 and TRBJ2-1; no check of the table's D call, TRBD1, against the DNA was made. TRBV21-1 is classified as a pseudogene. The CDR3 totals 20 residues. The CDR3 loop reads CASSKGPGQEITSSYNEQFF. CDR3 in DNA: TGTGCCAGCAGCAAAGGACCGGGACAGGAGATTACAAGCTCCTACAATGAGCAGTTCTTC.

V usage is TRBV9 and J usage is TRBJ2-1, with no clear D. Germline assignment: CDR1 SGDLS and CDR2 YYNGEE. CDR3 length equals 12 residues. The V and J ends lost 0 bases and 9 bases respectively, with 7 bases between them. CDR3 amino acids: CASSVEYGEQFF. The DNA of the CDR3 is TGTGCCAGCAGCGTAGAGTACGGTGAGCAGTTCTTC.

This chain joins TRBV18 and TRBJ1-2; D is unresolved. Germline CDR1 KGHSH, CDR2 LQKENI. With 2 bases removed from V and 3 bases from J, the gap between germline ends came to 13 bases. The CDR3 is 15 residues long. The CDR3 here is CASSPGQGGYYGYTF. The DNA of the CDR3 is TGTGCCAGCTCACCAGGGCAAGGCGGGTACTATGGCTACACCTTC.

The CDR3 spells CASSGAGNEKLFF. The CDR3 nucleotides are TGTGCCAGCAGTGGGGCCGGGAACGAAAAACTGTTTTTT. This chain joins TRBV25-1 and TRBJ1-4; D not certain. Germline CDR1 is MGHDK and CDR2 is SYGVNS. V gave up 4 bases and J gave up 8 bases, with 11 bases separating them. The CDR3 loop spans 13 amino acids.